Following are 24 T cell receptor beta chains from one sample sequenced in a study of blood T cell repertoires in COVID-19. TCRdb's copy holds only in-frame clones and misses some; the assay was immunoSEQ multiplex PCR. The sample yields around 89,000 clones, approximately 79% seen once. Sequenced input: peripheral blood. The receptors were gathered from a woman at least 80 years old with acute or convalescent COVID-19.

The gene calls are TRBV6-5 and TRBJ2-5; the D gene is possibly TRBD2 (5 bases). CDR3 length equals 15 residues. Germline V gene sequence: CDR1 MNHEY, CDR2 SVGAGI. The germline V and J ends were trimmed by 2 bases and 4 bases, with 14 bases remaining between them. CDR3 nucleotides: TGTGCCAGCAGTTACGGTAGGGCAGAGGGAGAGACCCAGTACTTC. Its translation: CASSYGRAEGETQYF.

This clone was picked up a small number of times. One end of the junction varies from germline; a read error may be responsible. This rearrangement joins TRBV7-2 to TRBJ1-2; perhaps TRBD1 as D (6 bases). The CDR3 spans 12 residues. Per germline, CDR1 SGHTA and CDR2 FQGNSA. The CDR3: CASSLRTALSVF. The CDR3 coding sequence is TGTGCCAGCAGCTTAAGGACAGCGCTCTCCGTCTTC. Using reference TRBV7-2 and TRBJ1-2 for the parts outside the CDR3, the full variable domain is GAGVSQSPSNKVTEKGKDVELRCDPISGHTALYWYRQSLGQGLEFLIYFQGNSAPDKSGLPSDRFSAERTGGSVSTLTIQRTQQEDSAVYLCASSLRTALSVFGSGTRLTVV.

The J gene is TRBJ1-4, the V gene TRBV2; 10 bases align to TRBD1. V lost 2 bases and J lost 8; bases outside the gene matches: 11. Germline loops: CDR1 SNHLY, CDR2 FYNNEI. The CDR3 has 17 amino acids. The CDR3: CASSEYVMGTGAEKLFF. The CDR3 DNA sequence: TGTGCCAGCAGTGAATACGTAATGGGGACAGGGGCCGAAAAACTGTTTTTT. The full variable domain, rest sourced from reference TRBV2 and TRBJ1-4, is EPEVTQTPSHQVTQMGQEVILRCVPISNHLYFYWYRQILGQKVEFLVSFYNNEISEKSEIFDDQFSVERPDGSNFTLKIRSTKLEDSAMYFCASSEYVMGTGAEKLFFGSGTQLSVL.

The chain recombines TRBV3-1 (or the pseudogene TRBV3-2) with TRBJ2-1, with no clear D. This CDR3 spans 13 amino acids. In germline, CDR1 is LGHDT, CDR2 YNNKEL (reference sequence). The germline V and J ends were trimmed by 1 base and 7 bases, with 8 bases remaining between them. DNA for the CDR3: TGTGCCAGCAGCCAAGCCCCGGTTAATGAGCAGTTCTTC. Translating it yields CASSQAPVNEQFF.

This clone was detected only a few times. This chain uses TRBV18 with TRBJ1-2; possibly TRBD1 for D (5 bases). V gave up 3 bases and J gave up 7 bases, with 9 bases separating them. The CDR3 contains 12 residues. CDR1 is KGHSH, CDR2 LQKENI, per germline. As DNA, the CDR3 is TGTGCCAGCTCACCGGGGCCCAGTGGCTACACCTTC. Protein product: CASSPGPSGYTF.

This chain connects TRBV7-2 to TRBJ2-2, with 12 bases matching TRBD2. The V gene end was trimmed by 1 base and the J gene end by 4 bases; junction bases not matched to a gene: 4. The germline V gene encodes CDR1 SGHTA and CDR2 FQGNSA. The CDR3 covers 17 residues. The CDR3 DNA reads TGTGCCAGCAGCTTAGGGTCTAGCGGGGGGGCCACCGGGGAGCTGTTTTTT. Its translation: CASSLGSSGGATGELFF.

V gene TRBV11-2 combines with J gene TRBJ1-4; a possible D gene is TRBD1 (5 bases). Germline V gene sequence: CDR1 SGHAT, CDR2 FQNNGV. Trimming took off 3 bases at V and 7 bases at J, with 15 bases between the two ends. The CDR3 has 15 amino acids. CDR3 loop: CASSLGGVGGEKLFF. The CDR3 DNA follows: TGTGCCAGCAGCTTGGGGGGGGTAGGCGGTGAAAAACTGTTTTTT.

This sequence joins TRBV3-1 (or the pseudogene TRBV3-2) and TRBJ2-3; TRBD1 aligns across 8 bases. This CDR3 has 16 amino acids. V lost 0 bases, J lost 6 bases, and 8 bases stayed unmatched. Germline CDR1 LGHDT, CDR2 YNNKEL (reference sequence). CDR3 nucleotide sequence: TGTGCCAGCAGCCAAGAGGGGGGACAGGCGAGGGATACGCAGTATTTT. Translating it yields CASSQEGGQARDTQYF.

The genes are TRBV7-3 and TRBJ1-1; 7 bases are shared with TRBD1. This CDR3 contains 13 residues. The V and J ends lost 5 bases and 6 bases, in that order; junction bases with no gene match: 6. The V gene's germline CDR1 is SGHTA and CDR2 FQGTGA. CDR3 sequence reads: CASSIMTGSEAFF. The CDR3 DNA reads TGTGCCAGCAGCATCATGACAGGGTCTGAAGCTTTCTTT.

V usage is TRBV18 and J usage is TRBJ1-3; 9 nucleotides align to TRBD1. The CDR3 covers 16 residues. Trimming removed 5 bases from V and 2 bases from J; junction bases left unmatched: 7. The germline V gene has CDR1 KGHSH and CDR2 LQKENI. CDR3 nucleotide sequence: TGTGCCAGCTCATCCTCCGGGACAGGGACTGGAAACACCATATATTTT. Translation gives CASSSSGTGTGNTIYF.

V is TRBV7-9 and J is TRBJ1-1; no definite D call. Germline-derived CDR1 and CDR2 are SEHNR and FQNEAQ (reference sequence). The CDR3 covers 16 residues. V dropped 7 bases and J dropped 4 bases, with 22 bases sitting between them. CDR3 in amino acids: CASTQPFGISITEAFF. CDR3 in DNA: TGTGCCAGCACCCAACCGTTCGGGATTTCCATCACTGAAGCTTTCTTT. The complete variable domain, with remaining parts taken from reference TRBV7-9 and TRBJ1-1, reads DTGVSQNPRHKITKRGQNVTFRCDPISEHNRLYWYRQTLGQGPEFLTYFQNEAQLEKSRLLSDRFSAERPKGSFSTLEIQRTEQGDSAMYLCASTQPFGISITEAFFGQGTRLTVV.

V usage is TRBV7-2 and J usage is TRBJ2-3; 8 nucleotides agree with TRBD1. The length of the CDR3 is 16 residues. The germline V gene encodes CDR1 SGHTA and CDR2 FQGNSA. Germline trimming cut 5 bases from V and 4 bases from J; bases unmatched to any gene: 11. This CDR3 reads CASSPWTGWRADTQYF. The CDR3 DNA reads TGTGCCAGCAGCCCTTGGACAGGGTGGCGCGCAGATACGCAGTATTTT.

This clone was observed once. V is TRBV4-2 and J is TRBJ2-5; 9 bases align to TRBD2. The CDR3 covers 14 residues. CDR1 LGHNA and CDR2 YNFKEQ come from the germline V gene. Trimming cost V 4 bases and J 2 bases; bases outside gene matches: 2. The CDR3 DNA reads as TGTGCCAGCAGCCTAGCGGGGGAGCAAGAGACCCAGTACTTC. This sequence encodes CASSLAGEQETQYF.

This rearrangement joins TRBV5-5 to TRBJ2-3; D possibly corresponds to TRBD1 (6 bases). V was trimmed by 4 bases and J by 2 bases, leaving 17 bases between them. Per germline, CDR1 SGHKS and CDR2 YYEKEE (reference sequence). The CDR3 covers 16 residues. The CDR3 sequence is CASSPGAAANTDTQYF. In nucleotides, the CDR3 is TGTGCCAGCAGCCCAGGGGCCGCGGCGAACACAGATACGCAGTATTTT.

This chain connects TRBV30 to TRBJ2-7; 8 nucleotides match TRBD1. CDR1 is GTSNPN and CDR2 is SVGIG in the germline V gene (reference sequence). With V trimmed by 0 bases and J by 5 bases, 6 bases remained unmatched. The CDR3 loop spans 14 amino acids. The CDR3 reads CAWSVLRTGHEQYF. CDR3 DNA: TGTGCCTGGAGTGTACTTAGGACAGGGCACGAGCAGTACTTC.

The chain carries TRBV18 and TRBJ1-1, with D uncertain. This CDR3 is built from 16 residues. The ends were cut back, 2 bases at V and 1 base at J, with 14 bases in the middle. Germline V gene lookup returns CDR1 KGHSH and CDR2 LQKENI. The CDR3 is CASSPTLEGGNTEAFF. In nucleotides, the CDR3 is TGTGCCAGCTCACCAACTTTGGAGGGCGGGAACACTGAAGCTTTCTTT.

The CDR3 sequence: CASSQDVPSGYNEQFF. CDR3 DNA sequence: TGCGCCAGCAGCCAAGACGTCCCTAGCGGGTACAATGAGCAGTTCTTC. J is TRBJ2-1 and V is TRBV4-3; the match to TRBD2 covers 8 bases. J gave up 4 bases and V 0 bases, and 5 bases lay outside the gene matches. CDR3 length equals 16 residues. Germline assignment: CDR1 LGHNA and CDR2 YSLEER.

The chain is built from TRBV5-6 and TRBJ1-4, with TRBD1 as a possible D gene (5 bases). Trimming shortened V by 2 bases and J by 5 bases, and 10 bases separated the two germline ends. The CDR3 runs to 14 residues. Germline assignment: CDR1 SGHDT and CDR2 YYEEEE. The CDR3, as DNA: TGTGCCAGCAGCTTTGGGGCAGTGAATGAAAAACTGTTTTTT. Residues: CASSFGAVNEKLFF. The entire variable domain, with the rest obtained from reference TRBV5-6 and TRBJ1-4, is as follows: DAGVTQSPTHLIKTRGQQVTLRCSPKSGHDTVSWYQQALGQGPQFIFQYYEEEERQRGNFPDRFSGHQFPNYSSELNVNALLLGDSALYLCASSFGAVNEKLFFGSGTQLSVL.

CDR3 DNA sequence: TGTGCCAGTAGTAAGGGACAGGGGAACAATCAGCCCCAGCATTTT. It yields the protein CASSKGQGNNQPQHF. The rearrangement uses TRBV19 and TRBJ1-5, with 10 positions matching TRBD1. CDR3 length: 15 amino acids. Germline V lookup: CDR1 LNHDA, CDR2 SQIVND (reference sequence). J lost 3 bases, V lost 4 bases, and 3 bases had no gene match.

The rearrangement joins TRBV5-4 to TRBJ2-3, with D possibly being TRBD2 (6 bases). This CDR3 has 17 residues. Trimming shortened V by 4 bases and J by 2 bases, and 20 bases separated the two germline ends. Per germline, CDR1 SGHNT and CDR2 YYREEE (reference sequence). Written as DNA, the CDR3 is TGTGCCAGCAGCCAACTTGGGGGACTTTTATCCACAGATACGCAGTATTTT. Translation gives CASSQLGGLLSTDTQYF.

This chain connects TRBV5-1 to TRBJ2-7; no clear D. The V gene's germline CDR1 is SGHRS and CDR2 YFSETQ. Trimming stripped 0 bases from V and 4 bases from J, with 8 bases between. CDR3 length: 13 amino acids. The CDR3 DNA follows: TGCGCCAGCAGCTTGGTCGGTGAGTACGAGCAGTACTTC. It yields the protein CASSLVGEYEQYF.

This chain uses TRBV19 with TRBJ1-2; TRBD1 matches at 9 bases. Germline CDR1 reads LNHDA; CDR2 reads SQIVND (reference sequence). The CDR3 spans 16 residues. V gave up 5 bases and J gave up 1 base; unmatched junction bases: 8. The CDR3 DNA reads TGTGCCAGTAGTCACCGGACAGGGGACCTTAACTATGGCTACACCTTC. Its translation is CASSHRTGDLNYGYTF.

This clone was seen a few times. The rearrangement joins TRBV27 to TRBJ1-2; D is perhaps TRBD1 (5 bases). The V and J ends lost 7 bases and 2 bases respectively, with 11 bases between them. The CDR3 runs to 13 residues. Germline V gene sequence: CDR1 MNHEY, CDR2 SMNVEV (reference sequence). CDR3 in amino acids: CASKKGPNYGYTF. DNA for the CDR3: TGTGCCAGCAAGAAGGGGCCCAACTATGGCTACACCTTC.

The chain links TRBV5-4 to TRBJ2-5; D remains ambiguous. The CDR3 contains 15 residues. V was pared by 1 base and J by 2 bases, with 12 bases between. Germline values: CDR1 SGHNT, CDR2 YYREEE (reference sequence). This chain's CDR3 is CASSLSRTGQETQYF. DNA of the CDR3: TGTGCCAGCAGCTTGTCCAGAACCGGGCAAGAGACCCAGTACTTC. Variable domain in full (rest from reference TRBV5-4 and TRBJ2-5): ETGVTQSPTHLIKTRGQQVTLRCSSQSGHNTVSWYQQALGQGPQFIFQYYREEENGRGNFPPRFSGLQFPNYSSELNVNALELDDSALYLCASSLSRTGQETQYFGPGTRLLVL.